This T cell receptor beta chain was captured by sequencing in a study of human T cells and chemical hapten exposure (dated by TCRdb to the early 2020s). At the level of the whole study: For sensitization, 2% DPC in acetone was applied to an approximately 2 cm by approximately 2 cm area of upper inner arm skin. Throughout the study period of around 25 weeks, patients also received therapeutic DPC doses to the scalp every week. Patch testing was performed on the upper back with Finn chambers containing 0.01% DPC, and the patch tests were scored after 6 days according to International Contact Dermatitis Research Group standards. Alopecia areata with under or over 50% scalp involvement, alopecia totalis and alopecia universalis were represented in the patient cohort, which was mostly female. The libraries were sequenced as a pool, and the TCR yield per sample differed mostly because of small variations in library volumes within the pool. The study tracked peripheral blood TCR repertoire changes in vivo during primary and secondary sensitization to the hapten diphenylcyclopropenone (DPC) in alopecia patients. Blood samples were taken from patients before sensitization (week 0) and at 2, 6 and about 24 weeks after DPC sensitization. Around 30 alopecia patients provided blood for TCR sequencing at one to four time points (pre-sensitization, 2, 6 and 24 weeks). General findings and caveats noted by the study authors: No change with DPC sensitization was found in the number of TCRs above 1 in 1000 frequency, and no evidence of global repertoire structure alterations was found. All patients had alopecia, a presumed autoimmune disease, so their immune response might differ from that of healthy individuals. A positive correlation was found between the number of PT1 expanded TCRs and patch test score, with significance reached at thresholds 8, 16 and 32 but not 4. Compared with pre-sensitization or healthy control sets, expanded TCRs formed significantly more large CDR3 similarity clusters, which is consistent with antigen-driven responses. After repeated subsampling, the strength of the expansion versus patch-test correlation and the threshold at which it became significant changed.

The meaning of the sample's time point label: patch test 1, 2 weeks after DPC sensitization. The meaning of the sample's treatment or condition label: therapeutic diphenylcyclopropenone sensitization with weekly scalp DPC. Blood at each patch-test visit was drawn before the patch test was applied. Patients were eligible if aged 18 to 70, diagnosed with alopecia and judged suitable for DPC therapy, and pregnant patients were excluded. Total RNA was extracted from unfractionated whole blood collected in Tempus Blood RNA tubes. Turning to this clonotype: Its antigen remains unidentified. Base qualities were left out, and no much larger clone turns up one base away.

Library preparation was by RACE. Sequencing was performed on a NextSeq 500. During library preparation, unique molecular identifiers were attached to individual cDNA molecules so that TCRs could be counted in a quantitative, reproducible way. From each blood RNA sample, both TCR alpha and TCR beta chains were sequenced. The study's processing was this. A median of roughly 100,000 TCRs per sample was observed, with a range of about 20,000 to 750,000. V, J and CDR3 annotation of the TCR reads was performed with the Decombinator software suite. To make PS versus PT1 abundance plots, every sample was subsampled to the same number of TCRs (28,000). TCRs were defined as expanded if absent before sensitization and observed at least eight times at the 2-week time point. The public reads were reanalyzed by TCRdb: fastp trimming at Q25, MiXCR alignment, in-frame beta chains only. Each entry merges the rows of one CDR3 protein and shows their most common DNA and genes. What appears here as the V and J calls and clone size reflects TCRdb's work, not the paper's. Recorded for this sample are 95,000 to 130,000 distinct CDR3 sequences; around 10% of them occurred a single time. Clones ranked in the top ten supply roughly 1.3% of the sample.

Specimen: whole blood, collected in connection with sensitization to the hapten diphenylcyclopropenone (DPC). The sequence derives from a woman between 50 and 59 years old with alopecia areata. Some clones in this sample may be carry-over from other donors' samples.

The CDR3 is CASSLTDSRHGYTF. The DNA is TGTGCCAGCAGTTTGACAGACTCACGCCATGGCTACACCTTC. The chain couples TRBV28 to TRBJ1-2; the D gene is possibly TRBD1, with 5 bases matching. The junction shows trimming of 3 bases on V and 6 bases on J, plus 14 bases between the germline ends. The CDR3 numbers 14 residues from cysteine through phenylalanine. Only CDR3 DNA is held: 42 bases, read in frame from base 1. CDR1 and CDR2, per the germline V gene, are MDHEN and SYDVKM.